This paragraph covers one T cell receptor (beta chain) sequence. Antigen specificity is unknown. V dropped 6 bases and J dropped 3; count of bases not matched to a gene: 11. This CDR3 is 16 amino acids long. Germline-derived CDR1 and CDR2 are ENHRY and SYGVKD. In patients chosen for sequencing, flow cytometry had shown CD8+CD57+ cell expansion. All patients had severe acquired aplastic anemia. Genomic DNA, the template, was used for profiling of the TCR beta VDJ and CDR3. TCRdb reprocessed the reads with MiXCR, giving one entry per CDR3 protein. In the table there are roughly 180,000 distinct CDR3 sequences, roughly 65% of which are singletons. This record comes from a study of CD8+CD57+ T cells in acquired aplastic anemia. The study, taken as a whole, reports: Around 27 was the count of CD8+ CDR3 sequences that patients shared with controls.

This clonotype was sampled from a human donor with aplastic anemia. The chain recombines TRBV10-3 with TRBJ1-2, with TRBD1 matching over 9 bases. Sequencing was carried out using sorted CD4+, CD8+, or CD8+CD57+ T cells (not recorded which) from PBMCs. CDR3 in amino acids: CAISRTGTGTDYGYTF. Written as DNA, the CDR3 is TGTGCCATCAGCAGGACCGGGACAGGGACCGACTATGGCTACACCTTC.